The entry that follows covers one T cell receptor (beta chain) sequence. The target antigen is unknown. V was clipped by 2 bases and J by 1 base, with 14 bases between them. This CDR3 comprises 16 residues. Germline assignment: CDR1 SGHVS and CDR2 FQNEAQ. The data were obtained in a study of T cell responses to AZD1222 COVID-19 vaccine. Study results and limitations: Donor demographics were predominantly white British with a female majority; clonal diversity may be underestimated. Once two AZD1222 doses were given, Spike-specific TCR breadth and depth went up.

The data were produced by immunoSEQ multiplex PCR, yet TCRdb's version contains in-frame clones alone and is incomplete. The top ten clones hold 1.5% to 2% of a sample with over 110,000 clones, 85% to 90% of them seen once. The input for sequencing was peripheral blood, taken 28 days after the second AZD1222 dose. The chain couples TRBV7-8 to TRBJ2-5; D gene uncertain. The receptor's source is an adult who received the AZD1222 COVID-19 vaccine. CDR3 region: CASSLTAAGPQETQYF. The CDR3 bases are TGTGCCAGCAGCTTAACGGCGGCAGGCCCCCAAGAGACCCAGTACTTC. The full variable domain, its missing parts supplied by reference TRBV7-8 and TRBJ2-5, is GAGVSQSPRYKVAKRGQDVALRCDPISGHVSLFWYQQALGQGPEFLTYFQNEAQLDKSGLPSDRFFAERPEGSVSTLKIQRTQQEDSAVYLCASSLTAAGPQETQYFGPGTRLLVL.